This TCR beta chain comes out of a study of blood T cell repertoires in COVID-19. Per germline, CDR1 MNHEY and CDR2 SVGEGT. With 3 bases removed from V and 2 bases from J, the gap between germline ends came to 11 bases. The CDR3 is 14 amino acids. The method was immunoSEQ multiplex PCR; TCRdb's version includes in-frame clones alone and lacks a portion of them. The sample consists of about 180,000 clones, about 85% of them appearing once. The sequencing input was peripheral blood. The source of this sequence is an elderly woman with acute or convalescent COVID-19. The V and J genes are TRBV6-2 or TRBV6-3 and TRBJ2-7; TRBD1 might be the D (5 bases). The CDR3 spells CASSYGALTYEQYF. CDR3 nucleotides: TGTGCCAGCAGTTATGGGGCCTTGACCTACGAGCAGTACTTC.